These 26 T cell receptor beta chains originate from one sample sequenced in a study of T-cell memory formation after mild COVID-19 (dated by TCRdb to about 2021). Libraries were prepared through 5' RACE. The run used an Illumina NovaSeq 6000. TCRdb's own reprocessing of the public reads used fastp at Q25 and MiXCR and kept productive beta chains. Every distinct CDR3 protein forms one entry, paired with its most common genes and DNA. Recorded for this sample are fewer than 250,000 distinct CDR3 sequences; 27% of them occurred a single time. The top ten clonotypes cover more than 9.5% of the sample. Sequencing was done on a sample of PBMCs or a T cell subset sorted from them (not recorded which). Receptors originate from an adult woman who had mild COVID-19 (a few samples of this study predate the infection). The sample titles of this study are shuffled in the database, so cell type and time point are left out; the donor was told from shared clones.

The CDR3 region has the DNA TGCAGTGCTAGAGACCACAGTGGTGCAGATACGCAGTATTTT. Encoded protein: CSARDHSGADTQYF. The chain employs TRBV20-1 and TRBJ2-3; no clear D. This CDR3 has 14 amino acids. Germline V lookup: CDR1 DFQATT, CDR2 SNEGSKA (reference sequence). The ends were cut back, 0 bases at V and 4 bases at J, with 11 bases in the middle.

The rearrangement links TRBV7-9 to TRBJ2-3; TRBD2 is a possible D gene (6 bases). V gave up 7 bases and J gave up 2 bases, with 16 bases separating them. CDR3 size: 15 residues. Germline lookup yields CDR1 SEHNR and CDR2 FQNEAQ (reference sequence). The CDR3 DNA sequence: TGTGCCAGCATCCCACCGGGACTCGTCACAGATACGCAGTATTTT. It specifies CASIPPGLVTDTQYF.

This clonotype was picked up a small number of times. The V and J genes are TRBV7-2 and TRBJ1-5; no definite D call. CDR3 length equals 14 residues. The V gene lost 2 bases and the J gene lost 7 bases, with 12 bases spanning the gap. Per the germline V gene, CDR1 is SGHTA and CDR2 is FQGNSA. CDR3 bases: TGTGCCAGCAGCTTAATCCTGGCGGGACAGCCCCAGCATTTT. Residues: CASSLILAGQPQHF.

This clonotype was picked up a small number of times. The J gene is TRBJ1-4, the V gene TRBV7-9, with D hard to call. Germline CDR1 reads SEHNR; CDR2 reads FQNEAQ (reference sequence). CDR3 length: 14 amino acids. Trimming took 5 bases from V and 4 from J, leaving 11 bases between them. CDR3 bases: TGTGCCAGCAGCCACCCCCCCAGTAATGAAAAACTGTTTTTT. The encoded protein is CASSHPPSNEKLFF. The full variable domain, rest sourced from reference TRBV7-9 and TRBJ1-4, is DTGVSQNPRHKITKRGQNVTFRCDPISEHNRLYWYRQTLGQGPEFLTYFQNEAQLEKSRLLSDRFSAERPKGSFSTLEIQRTEQGDSAMYLCASSHPPSNEKLFFGSGTQLSVL.

The rearrangement uses TRBV15 and TRBJ2-1, with 12 bases that match TRBD2. The CDR3 covers 18 residues. The germline gives CDR1 LNHNV, CDR2 YYDKDF (reference sequence). V lost 1 base to trimming and J lost 9 bases; unmatched junction nucleotides: 13. In DNA form, the CDR3 reads TGTGCCACCAGCAGAGGTGGTTCGGCTAGCGGGAGGGAAGCTGAGCAGTTCTTC. Translation: CATSRGGSASGREAEQFF. Together with reference TRBV15 and TRBJ2-1, the CDR3 gives the full variable domain: DAMVIQNPRYQVTQFGKPVTLSCSQTLNHNVMYWYQQKSSQAPKLLFHYYDKDFNNEADTPDNFQSRRPNTSFCFLDIRSPGLGDTAMYLCATSRGGSASGREAEQFFGPGTRLTVL.

V is TRBV9 and J is TRBJ1-1; the D is unclear. The CDR3 length is 15 residues. The germline CDR1 and CDR2 sequences are SGDLS and YYNGEE. V was clipped by 0 bases and J by 1 base, with 10 bases between them. CDR3 in DNA: TGTGCCAGCAGCGTAGACTCCGAAAGGAACACTGAAGCTTTCTTT. Translated, it gives CASSVDSERNTEAFF.

This chain connects TRBV29-1 to TRBJ2-7; the D gene is possibly TRBD1 (5 bases). CDR1 and CDR2 (germline): SQVTM, ANQGSEA. V lost 3 bases to trimming and J lost 0 bases, with 6 bases between them. The length of the CDR3 is 12 residues. The DNA for the CDR3 is TGCAGCGTTGAGCAGGGCTCCTACGAGCAGTACTTC. The encoded protein is CSVEQGSYEQYF.

This chain links TRBV12-3 or TRBV12-4 with TRBJ2-7, with 7 bases aligning to TRBD1. The V and J ends lost 6 bases and 7 bases, in that order; junction bases with no gene match: 15. The CDR3 consists of 15 residues. CDR3 protein: CASRSSLDRVEEQYF. CDR3 nucleotides: TGTGCCAGCAGGTCGAGTCTTGACAGGGTAGAAGAGCAGTACTTC.

The chain recombines TRBV12-3 or TRBV12-4 with TRBJ1-1; the D is unclear. The CDR3 is made up of 14 amino acids. V was trimmed by 3 bases and J by 6 bases, leaving 14 bases between them. In DNA form, the CDR3 reads TGTGCCAGCAGTTTTTGGTCAGATCTGGCTGAAGCTTTCTTT. This encodes CASSFWSDLAEAFF.

This clonotype was detected only a few times. The chain links TRBV7-8 to TRBJ2-7, with D possibly being TRBD2 (6 bases). CDR3 length: 16 residues. The V end was cut by 4 bases, the J end by 6 bases, with 22 bases between. CDR1 is SGHVS, CDR2 FQNEAQ, per germline. CDR3 coding DNA: TGTGCCAGCAGCTCTCATCGCCATCGGGGGAGCGGCGAGCAGTACTTC. Translation gives CASSSHRHRGSGEQYF.

This clonotype occurred a few times. This sequence joins TRBV6-2 or TRBV6-3 and TRBJ2-5; D might be TRBD1 (5 bases). With 4 bases removed from V and 1 base from J, the gap between germline ends came to 13 bases. Per the germline V gene, CDR1 is MNHEY and CDR2 is SVGEGT. The CDR3 runs to 15 residues. CDR3 sequence (DNA): TGTGCCAGCAGTTTAAACCGGACACCCCAAGAGACCCAGTACTTC. Translating it yields CASSLNRTPQETQYF.

This clonotype was detected only a few times. The rearrangement uses TRBV20-1 and TRBJ2-7; TRBD1 might be the D (6 bases). Germline CDR1 and CDR2: DFQATT and SNEGSKA (reference sequence). The length of the CDR3 is 13 residues. With 1 base removed from V and 3 bases from J, the gap between germline ends came to 10 bases. The CDR3 here is CSARVDRFYEQYF. The CDR3 DNA follows: TGCAGTGCTAGAGTTGACAGGTTCTACGAGCAGTACTTC.

J is TRBJ2-7 and V is TRBV29-1, with 8 bases fitting TRBD1. The J segment lost 4 bases and the V segment lost 4 bases, leaving 3 bases of the junction unmatched. This CDR3 has 12 amino acids. From germline, CDR1 is SQVTM and CDR2 ANQGSEA. CDR3 DNA sequence: TGCAGCGTTGCTGACAGGGGTTACGAGCAGTACTTC. Amino acid sequence: CSVADRGYEQYF.

This clonotype has just a few counts. This chain joins TRBV5-1 and TRBJ2-7; no clear D. Between the trimmed V and J ends, which lost 5 bases and 0 bases, there was a span of 12 bases. The V gene's germline CDR1 is SGHRS and CDR2 YFSETQ. This CDR3 is 14 amino acids long. The CDR3 loop is CASRAALTSYEQYF. Written as DNA, the CDR3 is TGCGCCAGCAGGGCAGCCTTAACCTCCTACGAGCAGTACTTC.

This clonotype has only a few counts. The rearrangement uses TRBV6-2 or TRBV6-3 and TRBJ2-3; 10 bases match TRBD2. The V segment lost 6 bases and the J segment 7 bases; nucleotides outside the gene matches: 10. The CDR3 is 15 residues long. The germline CDR1 and CDR2 sequences are MNHEY and SVGEGT. The CDR3 DNA reads TGTGCCAGCAGCTCCCTAGCGGGAGTGGTCCATACGCAGTATTTT. It encodes CASSSLAGVVHTQYF.

The chain has TRBV3-1 and TRBJ2-7; D might be TRBD2 (6 bases). The germline V gene encodes CDR1 LGHDT and CDR2 YNNKEL (reference sequence). V was pared by 1 base and J by 3 bases, with 10 bases between. There are 14 residues in the CDR3. The CDR3 sequence: CASSQGDSHYEQYF. The CDR3 region has the DNA TGTGCCAGCAGCCAAGGGGACTCCCACTACGAGCAGTACTTC.

This clonotype was found a few times. The rearrangement uses TRBV10-3 and TRBJ2-2; D gene unclear. This CDR3 comprises 13 residues. The germline V gene encodes CDR1 ENHRY and CDR2 SYGVKD. V shed 2 bases and J shed 8 bases, with 9 bases lying between them. The CDR3 region is CAISEAPAGELFF. The CDR3 coding sequence is TGTGCCATCAGTGAGGCTCCGGCGGGGGAGCTGTTTTTT.

The chain has TRBV18 and TRBJ2-5; D remains unclear. Germline V gene data show CDR1 as KGHSH and CDR2 as LQKENI. Deletions cut 2 bases from V and 2 bases from J, with 9 bases between. CDR3 length: 14 amino acids. As DNA, the CDR3 is TGTGCCAGCTCACCATCCGCCTCTCAAGAGACCCAGTACTTC. Translating gives CASSPSASQETQYF. The full variable domain, in which reference TRBV18 and TRBJ2-5 provide the parts outside the CDR3, is NAGVMQNPRHLVRRRGQEARLRCSPMKGHSHVYWYRQLPEEGLKFMVYLQKENIIDESGMPKERFSAEFPKEGPSILRIQQVVRGDSAAYFCASSPSASQETQYFGPGTRLLVL.

The chain combines TRBV20-1 with TRBJ1-1; TRBD1 is a possible D gene (5 bases). CDR3 length equals 14 residues. CDR1 is DFQATT, CDR2 SNEGSKA, per germline (reference sequence). Trimming removed 6 bases from V and 0 bases from J, with 14 bases in between. The CDR3 protein is CSAPSDTLNTEAFF. The CDR3 DNA sequence: TGCAGTGCCCCATCGGACACGCTGAACACTGAAGCTTTCTTT.

CDR3 amino acids: CASSLRMANTEAFF. CDR3 DNA: TGTGCCAGCAGCTTGAGGATGGCGAACACTGAAGCTTTCTTT. This sequence joins TRBV5-5 and TRBJ1-1; D ambiguous. Germline CDR1 and CDR2: SGHKS and YYEKEE (reference sequence). This CDR3 region has 14 residues. V was trimmed by 1 base and J by 1 base, leaving 8 bases between them.

This rearrangement joins TRBV7-3 to TRBJ1-1; the D is unclear. V shed 1 base and J shed 3 bases, with 6 bases lying between them. The CDR3 is 13 amino acids. Germline loops: CDR1 SGHTA, CDR2 FQGTGA. CDR3 region: CASSLSGDTEAFF. In DNA form, the CDR3 reads TGTGCCAGCAGCTTAAGCGGGGACACTGAAGCTTTCTTT. The whole variable domain, filled in from reference TRBV7-3 and TRBJ1-1, reads GAGVSQTPSNKVTEKGKYVELRCDPISGHTALYWYRQSLGQGPEFLIYFQGTGAADDSGLPNDRFFAVRPEGSVSTLKIQRTERGDSAVYLCASSLSGDTEAFFGQGTRLTVV.

The chain combines TRBV5-1 with TRBJ2-4; tentatively, D is TRBD1 (5 bases). The CDR3 contains 17 residues. Per germline, CDR1 SGHRS and CDR2 YFSETQ. V was pared by 0 bases and J by 0 bases, with 13 bases between. This chain's CDR3 is CASSLEGQFLAKNIQYF. CDR3 nucleotides: TGCGCCAGCAGCTTGGAGGGGCAGTTTCTAGCCAAAAACATTCAGTACTTC.

The CDR3: CSARDPSRLAGPNNEQFF. The CDR3 nucleotides are TGCAGTGCTAGAGACCCCTCCCGGCTAGCGGGACCAAACAATGAGCAGTTCTTC. The J gene is TRBJ2-1, the V gene TRBV20-1, with 9 bases matching TRBD2. The CDR3 has 18 amino acids. V lost 0 bases, J lost 5 bases, and 14 bases stayed unmatched. Looked up from germline, CDR1 is DFQATT and CDR2 is SNEGSKA (reference sequence).

Only a few counts were recorded for this clonotype. This chain uses TRBV6-5 with TRBJ1-1; D perhaps matches TRBD1 (5 bases). The germline V and J ends were trimmed by 5 bases and 5 bases, with 15 bases remaining between them. Germline V gene data show CDR1 as MNHEY and CDR2 as SVGAGI. The CDR3 covers 14 residues. Written as DNA, the CDR3 is TGTGCCAGCAGTCGCCTCCGCAGGGAAACTGAAGCTTTCTTT. This codes for CASSRLRRETEAFF.

The chain recombines TRBV12-3 or TRBV12-4 with TRBJ2-2; TRBD2 matches at 11 bases. The CDR3 totals 17 residues. V gave up 7 bases and J gave up 2 bases; unmatched junction bases: 9. The CDR3 spells CASTETSGAFNTGELFF. The CDR3 region has the DNA TGTGCCAGCACCGAGACTAGCGGGGCGTTTAACACCGGGGAGCTGTTTTTT.

This clonotype was found a few times. This chain links TRBV4-2 with TRBJ2-7, with TRBD2 identical over 8 bases. Germline assignment: CDR1 LGHNA and CDR2 YNFKEQ. V was clipped by 0 bases and J by 7 bases; unmatched bases: 8. There are 15 residues in the CDR3. CDR3 in amino acids: CASSQDRVAGTEQYF. The CDR3 DNA reads TGTGCCAGCAGCCAAGATAGGGTAGCGGGAACAGAGCAGTACTTC.